This paragraph reports one T cell receptor (beta chain). Its specificity is not known. Only in-frame clones appear in the TCRdb table, and some are missing; sequencing was by immunoSEQ multiplex PCR. The sample lists fewer than 70,000 clones; 86% were seen once. V gave up 0 bases and J gave up 2 bases, with 6 bases separating them. The CDR3 runs 15 residues. Germline V gene lookup returns CDR1 SGHRS and CDR2 YFSETQ. The data belong to a study of OX40 agonist ivuxolimab in advanced cancers. Study observations and caveats: No determination was made of the antigen specificity of the expanded peripheral T cells.

The J gene is TRBJ2-6, the V gene TRBV5-1; D remains unclear. The specimen was CD4+ or CD8+ T cells sorted from blood, collected in a trial of the OX40 agonist ivuxolimab. This clonotype originated in an adult with an advanced solid tumor such as melanoma, head and neck, liver or kidney cancer. The CDR3 loop reads CASSLEGTGANVLTF. The CDR3 DNA is TGCGCCAGCAGCTTGGAAGGGACTGGGGCCAACGTCCTGACTTTC.